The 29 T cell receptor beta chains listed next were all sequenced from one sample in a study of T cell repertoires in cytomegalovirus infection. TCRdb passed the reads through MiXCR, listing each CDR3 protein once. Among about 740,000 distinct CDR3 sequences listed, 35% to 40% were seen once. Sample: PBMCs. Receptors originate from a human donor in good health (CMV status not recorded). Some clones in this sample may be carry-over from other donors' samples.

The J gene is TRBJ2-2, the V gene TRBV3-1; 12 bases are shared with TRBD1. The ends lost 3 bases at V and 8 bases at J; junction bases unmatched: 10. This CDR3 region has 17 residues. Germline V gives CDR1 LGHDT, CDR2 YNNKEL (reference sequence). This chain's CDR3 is CASSQTPGQGAWGELFF. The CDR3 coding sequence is TGTGCCAGCAGCCAGACCCCGGGACAGGGGGCTTGGGGGGAGCTGTTTTTT.

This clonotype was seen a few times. CDR3 protein: CASRPLRDREKTQYF. The CDR3 nucleotides are TGTGCCAGCAGGCCCCTCCGGGACAGGGAAAAGACCCAGTACTTC. The chain joins TRBV28 to TRBJ2-5; 9 nucleotides match TRBD1. Per the germline V gene, CDR1 is MDHEN and CDR2 is SYDVKM. J was trimmed by 6 bases and V by 6 bases; bases with no gene match: 11. This CDR3 is 15 amino acids long.

The DNA for the CDR3 is TGTGCCAGCAGCTCGTTACAGGGATCCTATGGCTACACCTTC. Translating it yields CASSSLQGSYGYTF. This chain uses TRBV7-2 with TRBJ1-2; D is perhaps TRBD1 (6 bases). Germline CDR1 is SGHTA and CDR2 is FQGNSA. The CDR3 has 14 amino acids. V shed 4 bases and J shed 4 bases, with 13 bases lying between them.

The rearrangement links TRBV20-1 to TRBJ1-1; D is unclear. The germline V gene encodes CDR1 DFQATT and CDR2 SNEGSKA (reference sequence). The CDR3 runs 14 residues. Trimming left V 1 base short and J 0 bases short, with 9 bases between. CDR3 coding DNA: TGCAGTGCTAGAGGCCAGATCATGAACACTGAAGCTTTCTTT. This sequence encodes CSARGQIMNTEAFF.

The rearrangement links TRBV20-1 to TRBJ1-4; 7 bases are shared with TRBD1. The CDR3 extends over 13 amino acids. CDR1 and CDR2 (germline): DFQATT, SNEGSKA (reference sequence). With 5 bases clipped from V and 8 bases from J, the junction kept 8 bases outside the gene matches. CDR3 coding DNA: TGCAGTGCTTCGGACAGGCCAGGCGAAAAACTGTTTTTT. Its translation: CSASDRPGEKLFF.

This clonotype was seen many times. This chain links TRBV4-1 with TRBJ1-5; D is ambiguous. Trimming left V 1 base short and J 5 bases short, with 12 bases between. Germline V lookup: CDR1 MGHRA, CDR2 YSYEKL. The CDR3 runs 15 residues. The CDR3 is CASSQGEASDQPQHF. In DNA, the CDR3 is TGCGCCAGCAGCCAAGGTGAAGCGTCGGATCAGCCCCAGCATTTT.

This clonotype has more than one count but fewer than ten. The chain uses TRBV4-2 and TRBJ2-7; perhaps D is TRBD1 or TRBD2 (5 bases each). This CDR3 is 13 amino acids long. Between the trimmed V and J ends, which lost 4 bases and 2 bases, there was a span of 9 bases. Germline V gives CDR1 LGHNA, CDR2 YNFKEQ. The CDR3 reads CASSRDVPYEQYF. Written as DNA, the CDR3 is TGTGCCAGCAGCCGGGACGTTCCCTACGAGCAGTACTTC.

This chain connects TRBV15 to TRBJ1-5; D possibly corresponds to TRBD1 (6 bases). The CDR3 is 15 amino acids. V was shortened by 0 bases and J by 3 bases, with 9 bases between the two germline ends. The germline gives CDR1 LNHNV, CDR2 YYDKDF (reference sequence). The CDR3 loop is CATSREQGNNQPQHF. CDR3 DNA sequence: TGTGCCACCAGCAGAGAACAGGGAAACAATCAGCCCCAGCATTTT.

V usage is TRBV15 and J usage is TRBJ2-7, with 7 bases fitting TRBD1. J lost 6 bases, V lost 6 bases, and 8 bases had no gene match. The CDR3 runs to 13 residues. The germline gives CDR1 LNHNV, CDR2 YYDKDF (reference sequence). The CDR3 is CATRDPGQSEQYF. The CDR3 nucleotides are TGTGCCACCAGAGACCCGGGACAGAGCGAGCAGTACTTC.

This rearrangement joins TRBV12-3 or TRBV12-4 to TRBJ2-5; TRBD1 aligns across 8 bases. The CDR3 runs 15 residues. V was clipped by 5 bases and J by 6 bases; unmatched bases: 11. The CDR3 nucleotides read TGTGCCAGCAGTCTTACCCCCGGGACAGGAAAGACCCAGTACTTC. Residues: CASSLTPGTGKTQYF.

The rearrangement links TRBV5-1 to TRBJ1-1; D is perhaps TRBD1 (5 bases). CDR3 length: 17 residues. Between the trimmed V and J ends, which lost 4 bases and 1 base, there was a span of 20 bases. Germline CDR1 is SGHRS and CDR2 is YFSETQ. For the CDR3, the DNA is TGCGCCAGCAGCCCTCTTTCCGTCCAGGGCGGGAACACTGAAGCTTTCTTT. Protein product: CASSPLSVQGGNTEAFF.

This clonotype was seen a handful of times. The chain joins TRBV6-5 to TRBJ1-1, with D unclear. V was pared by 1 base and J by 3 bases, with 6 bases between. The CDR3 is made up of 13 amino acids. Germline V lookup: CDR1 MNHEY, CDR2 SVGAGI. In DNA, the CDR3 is TGTGCCAGCAGTTACTGGTCGTACACTGAAGCTTTCTTT. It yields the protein CASSYWSYTEAFF.

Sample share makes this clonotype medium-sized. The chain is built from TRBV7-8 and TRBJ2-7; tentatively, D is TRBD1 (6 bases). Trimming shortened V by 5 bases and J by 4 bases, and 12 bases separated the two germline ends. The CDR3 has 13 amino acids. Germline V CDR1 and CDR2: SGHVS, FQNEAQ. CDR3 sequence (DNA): TGTGCCAGCAGCCAAGGACAGCAATACGAGCAGTACTTC. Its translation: CASSQGQQYEQYF.

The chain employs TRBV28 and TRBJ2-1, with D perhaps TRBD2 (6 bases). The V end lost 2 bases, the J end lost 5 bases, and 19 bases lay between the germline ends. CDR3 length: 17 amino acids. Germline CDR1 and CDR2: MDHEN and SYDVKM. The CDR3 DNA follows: TGTGCCAGCAGTTTAGTGGGTTTGACTAGTGCGGACAATGAGCAGTTCTTC. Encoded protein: CASSLVGLTSADNEQFF.

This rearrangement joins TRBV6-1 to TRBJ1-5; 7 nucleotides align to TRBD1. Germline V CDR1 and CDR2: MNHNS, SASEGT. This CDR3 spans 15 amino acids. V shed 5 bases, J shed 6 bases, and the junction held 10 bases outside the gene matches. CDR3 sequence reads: CASSPPGQLTQPQHF. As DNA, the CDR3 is TGTGCCAGCAGTCCACCGGGACAGTTGACTCAGCCCCAGCATTTT.

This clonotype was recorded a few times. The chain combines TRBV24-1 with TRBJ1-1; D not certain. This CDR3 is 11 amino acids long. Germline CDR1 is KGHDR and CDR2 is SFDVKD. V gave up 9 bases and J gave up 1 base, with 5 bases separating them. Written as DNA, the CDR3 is TGTGCCACCCACAGGAACACTGAAGCTTTCTTT. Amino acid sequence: CATHRNTEAFF.

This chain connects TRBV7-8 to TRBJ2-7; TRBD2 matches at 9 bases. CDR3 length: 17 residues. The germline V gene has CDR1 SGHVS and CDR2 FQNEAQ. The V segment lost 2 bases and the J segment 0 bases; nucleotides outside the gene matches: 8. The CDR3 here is CASSLLAGVRSSYEQYF. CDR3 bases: TGTGCCAGCAGCTTATTAGCGGGAGTCAGGAGCTCCTACGAGCAGTACTTC. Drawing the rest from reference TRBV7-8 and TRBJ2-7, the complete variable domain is GAGVSQSPRYKVAKRGQDVALRCDPISGHVSLFWYQQALGQGPEFLTYFQNEAQLDKSGLPSDRFFAERPEGSVSTLKIQRTQQEDSAVYLCASSLLAGVRSSYEQYFGPGTRLTVT.

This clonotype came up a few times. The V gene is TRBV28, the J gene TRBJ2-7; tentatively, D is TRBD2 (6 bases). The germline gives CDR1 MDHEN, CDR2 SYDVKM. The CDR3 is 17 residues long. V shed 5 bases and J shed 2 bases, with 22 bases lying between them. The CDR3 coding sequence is TGTGCCAGCAGTCCCCCGGTTAGGGCGGGACTTACCTACGAGCAGTACTTC. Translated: CASSPPVRAGLTYEQYF.

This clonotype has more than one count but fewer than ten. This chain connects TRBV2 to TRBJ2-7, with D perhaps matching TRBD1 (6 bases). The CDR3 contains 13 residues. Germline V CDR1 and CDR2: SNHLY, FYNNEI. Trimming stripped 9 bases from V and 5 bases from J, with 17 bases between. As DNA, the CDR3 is TGTGCCAGGGGGAAGACAGGTAGTAACGAGCAGTACTTC. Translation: CARGKTGSNEQYF.

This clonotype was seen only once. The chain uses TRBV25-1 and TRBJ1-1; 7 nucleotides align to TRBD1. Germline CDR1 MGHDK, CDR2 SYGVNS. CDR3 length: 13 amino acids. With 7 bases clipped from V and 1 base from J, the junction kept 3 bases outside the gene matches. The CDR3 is CASKDRSNTEAFF. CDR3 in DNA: TGTGCCAGCAAGGACAGGTCGAACACTGAAGCTTTCTTT.

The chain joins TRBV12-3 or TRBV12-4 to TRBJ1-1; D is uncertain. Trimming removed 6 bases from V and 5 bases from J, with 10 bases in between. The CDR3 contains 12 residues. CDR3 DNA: TGTGCCAGCAGCAAGGGAAAAACTGAAGCTTTCTTT. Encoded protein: CASSKGKTEAFF.

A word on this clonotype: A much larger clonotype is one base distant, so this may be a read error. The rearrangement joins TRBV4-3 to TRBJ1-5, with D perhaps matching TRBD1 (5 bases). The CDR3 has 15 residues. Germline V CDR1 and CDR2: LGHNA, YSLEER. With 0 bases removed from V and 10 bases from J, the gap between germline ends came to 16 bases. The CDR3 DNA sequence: TGCGCCAGCAGCCAAGATGTGGGGGGGTGGCATCCCCAGCATTTT. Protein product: CASSQDVGGWHPQHF.

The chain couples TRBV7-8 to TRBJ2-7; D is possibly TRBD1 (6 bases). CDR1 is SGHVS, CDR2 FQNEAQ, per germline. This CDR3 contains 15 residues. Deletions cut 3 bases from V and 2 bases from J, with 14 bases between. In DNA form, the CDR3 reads TGTGCCAGCAGCTTGACAGGCGCGGGCCCCTACGAGCAGTACTTC. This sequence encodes CASSLTGAGPYEQYF.

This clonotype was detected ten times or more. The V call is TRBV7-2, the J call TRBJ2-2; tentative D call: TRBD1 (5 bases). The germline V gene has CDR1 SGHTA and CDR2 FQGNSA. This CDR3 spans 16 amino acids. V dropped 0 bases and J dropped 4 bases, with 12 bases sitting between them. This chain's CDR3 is CASSLAVRRATGELFF. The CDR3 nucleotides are TGTGCCAGCAGCTTAGCGGTTCGCAGGGCCACCGGGGAGCTGTTTTTT.

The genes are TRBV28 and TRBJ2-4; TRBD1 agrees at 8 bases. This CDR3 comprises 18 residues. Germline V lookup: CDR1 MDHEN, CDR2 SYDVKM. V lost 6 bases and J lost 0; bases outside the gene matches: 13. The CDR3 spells CASSLDDRGRSAKNIQYF. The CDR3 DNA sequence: TGTGCCAGCAGCTTGGACGACAGGGGCCGCTCAGCCAAAAACATTCAGTACTTC. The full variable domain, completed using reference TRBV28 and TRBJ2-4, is DVKVTQSSRYLVKRTGEKVFLECVQDMDHENMFWYRQDPGLGLRLIYFSYDVKMKEKGDIPEGYSVSREKKERFSLILESASTNQTSMYLCASSLDDRGRSAKNIQYFGAGTRLSVL.

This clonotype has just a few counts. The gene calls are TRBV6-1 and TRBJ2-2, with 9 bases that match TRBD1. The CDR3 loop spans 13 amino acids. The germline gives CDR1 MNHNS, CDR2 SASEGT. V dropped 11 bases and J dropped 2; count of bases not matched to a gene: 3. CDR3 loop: CAGDRANTGELFF. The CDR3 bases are TGTGCCGGGGACAGGGCTAACACCGGGGAGCTGTTTTTT.

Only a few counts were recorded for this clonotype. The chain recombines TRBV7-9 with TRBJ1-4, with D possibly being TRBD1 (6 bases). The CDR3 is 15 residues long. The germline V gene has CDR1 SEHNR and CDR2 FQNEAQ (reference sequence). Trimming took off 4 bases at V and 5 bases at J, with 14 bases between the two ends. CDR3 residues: CASSSTRGQNEKLFF. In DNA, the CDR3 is TGTGCCAGCAGCTCGACCCGAGGACAGAATGAAAAACTGTTTTTT.

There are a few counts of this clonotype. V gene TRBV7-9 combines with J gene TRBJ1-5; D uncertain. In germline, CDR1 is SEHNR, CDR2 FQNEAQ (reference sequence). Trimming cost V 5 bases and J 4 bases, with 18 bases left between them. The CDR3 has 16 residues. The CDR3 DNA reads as TGTGCCAGCAGCCCCTATAGCACGAGCTTTAATCAGCCCCAGCATTTT. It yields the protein CASSPYSTSFNQPQHF.

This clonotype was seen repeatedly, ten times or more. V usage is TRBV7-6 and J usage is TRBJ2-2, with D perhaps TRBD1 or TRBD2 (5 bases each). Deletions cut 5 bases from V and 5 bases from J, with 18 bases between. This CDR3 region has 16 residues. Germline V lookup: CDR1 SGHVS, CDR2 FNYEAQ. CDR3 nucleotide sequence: TGTGCCAGCAGCCCTGGTATTGGGGGTGAAACCGGGGAGCTGTTTTTT. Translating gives CASSPGIGGETGELFF.